A single sample gave rise to the 20 T cell receptor beta chains below, sequenced in a study of shared clonotypes between healthy human individuals. Assay used: immunoSEQ multiplex PCR; TCRdb lists only in-frame clones, some missing. The sample yields 2.3 million or so clones, over 90% seen once. Source material: naive CD4+ T cells from PBMCs. Regarding subset: CD45RA+ positively selected. These receptors came from a man in his late teens or twenties in good health. Some clones in this sample may be carry-over from other donors' samples.

The CDR3 loop reads CASSQFQTNSPLHF. The DNA for the CDR3 is TGCGCCAGCAGCCAATTCCAGACGAATTCACCCCTCCACTTT. The V and J genes are TRBV4-1 and TRBJ1-6; D remains unclear. The CDR3 consists of 14 residues. The V gene lost 2 bases and the J gene lost 7 bases, with 9 bases spanning the gap. Germline V gene data show CDR1 as MGHRA and CDR2 as YSYEKL.

The V gene is TRBV18, the J gene TRBJ2-1; D gene unclear. V lost 2 bases and J lost 9, with 11 bases in between. CDR3 size: 13 residues. From germline, CDR1 is KGHSH and CDR2 LQKENI. CDR3 region: CASSPRLDGEQFF. As DNA, the CDR3 is TGTGCCAGCTCACCAAGGCTAGATGGTGAGCAGTTCTTC. Variable domain in full (rest from reference TRBV18 and TRBJ2-1): NAGVMQNPRHLVRRRGQEARLRCSPMKGHSHVYWYRQLPEEGLKFMVYLQKENIIDESGMPKERFSAEFPKEGPSILRIQQVVRGDSAAYFCASSPRLDGEQFFGPGTRLTVL.

The V gene is TRBV6-5, the J gene TRBJ1-5; 9 bases fit TRBD1. V trimming: 6 bases; J trimming: 0 bases; junction bases outside the gene matches: 3. CDR1 is MNHEY, CDR2 SVGAGI, per germline. The length of the CDR3 is 15 residues. The CDR3 sequence is CASSWTGASNQPQHF. The CDR3 nucleotides are TGTGCCAGCAGCTGGACAGGGGCTAGCAATCAGCCCCAGCATTTT.

The chain combines TRBV7-6 with TRBJ2-3, with D unclear. V lost 1 base and J 3 bases, leaving 8 bases between the germline ends. Germline CDR1 SGHVS, CDR2 FNYEAQ. The CDR3 consists of 14 residues. The DNA for the CDR3 is TGTGCCAGCAGCTTAGGCGTCAGGACAGATACGCAGTATTTT. Protein sequence: CASSLGVRTDTQYF.

This chain uses TRBV30 with TRBJ2-2; 11 bases match TRBD2. The V gene's germline CDR1 is GTSNPN and CDR2 SVGIG (reference sequence). The CDR3 is made up of 15 amino acids. V trimming: 4 bases; J trimming: 7 bases; junction bases outside the gene matches: 8. The CDR3 sequence: CAWTIAGGLNGELFF. The CDR3 nucleotides are TGTGCCTGGACAATAGCGGGAGGGCTGAACGGGGAGCTGTTTTTT. Looking up the rest from reference TRBV30 and TRBJ2-2 gives the full variable domain: SQTIHQWPATLVQPVGSPLSLECTVEGTSNPNLYWYRQAAGRGLQLLFYSVGIGQISSEVPQNLSASRPQDRQFILSSKKLLLSDSGFYLCAWTIAGGLNGELFFGEGSRLTVL.

The chain carries TRBV29-1 and TRBJ1-3; possibly TRBD1 for D (5 bases). This CDR3 is built from 13 residues. Trimming removed 1 base at V and 4 bases at J, with 8 bases between. Germline-derived CDR1 and CDR2 are SQVTM and ANQGSEA. In DNA, the CDR3 is TGCAGCGTTGAAGGCAGGGTAGGAAACACCATATATTTT. Translating it yields CSVEGRVGNTIYF.

This clone has only a few counts. Distinct nucleotide sequences in the sample also encode this CDR3. CDR3 sequence reads: CASSSTGNTEAFF. In DNA, the CDR3 is TGTGCCAGCAGCTCGACAGGAAACACTGAAGCTTTCTTT. This chain uses TRBV7-3 with TRBJ1-1; a weak D match, TRBD1 (6 bases). From germline, CDR1 is SGHTA and CDR2 FQGTGA. V gave up 4 bases and J gave up 2 bases, with 8 bases separating them. The CDR3 extends over 13 amino acids.

The chain carries TRBV6-5 and TRBJ1-1; no reliable D call. Germline loops: CDR1 MNHEY, CDR2 SVGAGI. The CDR3 sequence is 15 residues long. V lost 0 bases and J lost 4, with 12 bases in between. The CDR3 is CASSYSGLLGTEAFF. Here the CDR3 DNA reads TGTGCCAGCAGTTACTCAGGTTTGCTCGGCACTGAAGCTTTCTTT.

The chain carries TRBV28 and TRBJ1-3; 8 bases are shared with TRBD1. The CDR3 runs to 16 residues. Germline-derived CDR1 and CDR2 are MDHEN and SYDVKM. J was trimmed by 4 bases and V by 4 bases; bases with no gene match: 9. The CDR3 is CASSYPTGAGGNTIYF. The CDR3 nucleotides are TGTGCCAGCAGTTACCCGACAGGGGCGGGAGGAAACACCATATATTTT.

The genes are TRBV6-5 and TRBJ1-4; D is undetermined. This CDR3 comprises 15 residues. The V end lost 4 bases, the J end lost 0 bases, and 9 bases lay between the germline ends. Germline lookup yields CDR1 MNHEY and CDR2 SVGAGI. The CDR3 DNA reads TGTGCCAGCAGTTCCAGGCTTGCAACTAATGAAAAACTGTTTTTT. Protein sequence: CASSSRLATNEKLFF.

The chain recombines TRBV20-1 with TRBJ2-3; the D gene is possibly TRBD2 (6 bases). The CDR3 loop spans 11 amino acids. Germline V CDR1 and CDR2: DFQATT, SNEGSKA (reference sequence). Trimming pared 5 bases from V and 6 bases from J, leaving 9 bases between. The CDR3 DNA reads TGCAGTGCTTTCACTAGCGATACGCAGTATTTT. It encodes CSAFTSDTQYF.

The rearrangement uses TRBV18 and TRBJ1-4; perhaps TRBD1 as D (6 bases). This CDR3 is 15 amino acids long. The V gene lost 2 bases and the J gene lost 6 bases, with 13 bases spanning the gap. Per the germline V gene, CDR1 is KGHSH and CDR2 is LQKENI. The CDR3 is CASSPLRGIDEKLFF. The DNA of the CDR3 is TGTGCCAGCTCACCATTAAGGGGGATCGATGAAAAACTGTTTTTT.

The chain uses TRBV7-6 and TRBJ1-5; 9 bases agree with TRBD1. Per the germline V gene, CDR1 is SGHVS and CDR2 is FNYEAQ. The CDR3 totals 16 residues. V gave up 5 bases and J gave up 3 bases; unmatched junction bases: 8. The CDR3 region has the DNA TGTGCCAGCAGCGCCGACCGGGACAGGGTCAATCAGCCCCAGCATTTT. Translated: CASSADRDRVNQPQHF.

V is TRBV5-1 and J is TRBJ2-7; perhaps TRBD2 as D (7 bases). CDR1 is SGHRS and CDR2 is YFSETQ in the germline V gene. This CDR3 is built from 15 residues. The V gene lost 3 bases and the J gene lost 6 bases, with 19 bases spanning the gap. The CDR3 coding sequence is TGCGCCAGCAGCTCGGCGGCGGGAGAAGGGGGCGAGCAGTACTTC. Translating gives CASSSAAGEGGEQYF.

J is TRBJ1-2 and V is TRBV15; D is ambiguous. Germline-derived CDR1 and CDR2 are LNHNV and YYDKDF (reference sequence). This CDR3 region has 14 residues. V lost 1 base and J 4 bases, leaving 10 bases between the germline ends. This CDR3 reads CATSRGAVGYGYTF. CDR3 coding DNA: TGTGCCACCAGCAGAGGCGCCGTTGGCTATGGCTACACCTTC.

This chain connects TRBV4-1 to TRBJ2-7; 11 bases line up with TRBD1. This CDR3 has 14 amino acids. Germline loops: CDR1 MGHRA, CDR2 YSYEKL. V lost 4 bases to trimming and J lost 7 bases; unmatched junction nucleotides: 6. The DNA of the CDR3 is TGCGCCAGCAGCCCCGGACAGGGGGCGTGGGAGCAGTACTTC. It specifies CASSPGQGAWEQYF.

CDR3 in amino acids: CASFTMDTQYF. CDR3 DNA: TGTGCCAGTTTTACCATGGATACGCAGTATTTT. The chain is built from TRBV2 and TRBJ2-3, with D unclear. Germline V gene sequence: CDR1 SNHLY, CDR2 FYNNEI. This CDR3 is built from 11 residues. The V and J ends lost 9 bases and 6 bases respectively, with 10 bases between them.

Remarks on this clone: Compared with germline, one end of the junction differs, possibly owing to a read error. The chain employs TRBV30 and TRBJ1-4, with 8 bases lining up with TRBD1. CDR1 and CDR2 from the germline V gene are GTSNPN and SVGIG (reference sequence). The CDR3 is 13 amino acids. CDR3 protein: CAWSVSDRGGEYF. The CDR3 coding sequence is TGTGCCTGGAGTGTAAGCGACAGGGGCGGTGAATATTTT.

This clone was recorded a few times. Other nucleotide sequences from this sample produce the same CDR3. The chain has TRBV9 and TRBJ1-1; TRBD1 is a possible D gene (5 bases). The CDR3 has 13 amino acids. Germline V gives CDR1 SGDLS, CDR2 YYNGEE. Trimming took 3 bases from V and 2 from J, leaving 8 bases between them. CDR3 protein: CASSATGNTEAFF. CDR3 in DNA: TGTGCCAGCAGCGCAACAGGAAACACTGAAGCTTTCTTT. Based on the CDR3 plus reference TRBV9 and TRBJ1-1, the full variable domain is DSGVTQTPKHLITATGQRVTLRCSPRSGDLSVYWYQQSLDQGLQFLIQYYNGEERAKGNILERFSAQQFPDLHSELNLSSLELGDSALYFCASSATGNTEAFFGQGTRLTVV.

This clone occurred once. The identical CDR3 is also encoded by other nucleotide sequences in the sample. The V gene is TRBV5-1, the J gene TRBJ2-5, with D possibly being TRBD2 (6 bases). This CDR3 is built from 14 residues. Germline assignment: CDR1 SGHRS and CDR2 YFSETQ. The V gene lost 2 bases and the J gene lost 5 bases, with 13 bases spanning the gap. This chain's CDR3 is CASSLSGGRETQYF. CDR3 nucleotide sequence: TGCGCCAGCAGCTTAAGCGGAGGGCGGGAGACCCAGTACTTC.